This is a list of T cell receptor beta chains from one sample in a study of control samples from healthy donors and cancer patients. Generated by immunoSEQ multiplex PCR, the TCRdb table keeps only in-frame clones and is missing some. This sample yields roughly 95,000 clones, of which 80% to 95% are seen a single time; under 4% belongs to the top ten. The specimen sequenced was blood. The receptors were gathered from a human donor in good health. The donor label of this sample is uncertain. Each CDR3 is given with its conserved first and last residue. A D gene is named only where the DNA matches it firmly. Clone size is given for some rows only: seen once, a few or many times, or a class if the clone is expanded.

d_gene,abundance,j_gene,v_gene,CDR3nt,CDR3aa
TRBD1,-,TRBJ2-5,TRBV2,TGTGCCAGCGGGGTTGCCCTAGACAGGGGAACAGAGACCCAGTACTTC,CASGVALDRGTETQYF
-,few,TRBJ1-1,TRBV6-2/TRBV6-3,TGTGCCAGCAGTTACCGGGCAGGGAGGAACACTGAAGCTTTCTTT,CASSYRAGRNTEAFF
TRBD2,-,TRBJ2-1,TRBV5-1,TGCGCCAGCACCCGACTAGCGGGGGACTACAATGAGCAGTTCTTC,CASTRLAGDYNEQFF
-,-,TRBJ1-1,TRBV29-1,TGCAGCGTACAGGGCAGACTGAACACTGAAGCTTTCTTT,CSVQGRLNTEAFF
TRBD1,once,TRBJ2-1,TRBV11-3,TGTGCCAGCAGCTTAGGCACAGGGGGGAATTACAATGAGCAGTTCTTC,CASSLGTGGNYNEQFF
-,-,TRBJ1-1,TRBV5-5,TGTGCCAGCAGCGAAGGGAGGGGGACTGAAGCTTTCTTT,CASSEGRGTEAFF
TRBD2,-,TRBJ2-3,TRBV9,TGTGCCAGCAGCCCCGGGACTAGCGGGGGAATGACAGATACGCAGTATTTT,CASSPGTSGGMTDTQYF
TRBD2,once,TRBJ2-3,TRBV10-3,TGTGCCATCACCTCTAGCGGGGGGGCGAAAGATACGCAGTATTTT,CAITSSGGAKDTQYF
-,-,TRBJ1-5,TRBV23-1,TGCGCCAGCAGTCGTTACAGTGGGAATCAGCCCCAGCATTTT,CASSRYSGNQPQHF
TRBD1,-,TRBJ2-7,TRBV20-1,TGCAGTGCTAGTCGAGACAGGGGCCACGAGCAGTACTTC,CSASRDRGHEQYF
-,-,TRBJ2-6,TRBV30,TGTGCCTGGAGTCTTGGGACTGGGGCCAACGTCCTGACTTTC,CAWSLGTGANVLTF
TRBD1,-,TRBJ1-6,TRBV12-5,TGTGCTAGTGGTTTGGTACTTGGACAGGGCGTTTCACCCCTCCACTTT,CASGLVLGQGVSPLHF
-,-,TRBJ2-7,TRBV30,TGTGCCTGGAGTCCCCCTGGGACCGGGCCCTACGAGCAGTACTTC,CAWSPPGTGPYEQYF
-,-,TRBJ2-3,TRBV27,TGTGCCAGCAGTACCCTTGGAGATACGCAGTATTTT,CASSTLGDTQYF
-,once,TRBJ1-4,TRBV2,TGTGCCAGCAGTTCGGACAGCGCTGCAACTAATGAAAAACTGTTTTTT,CASSSDSAATNEKLFF
-,-,TRBJ2-5,TRBV9,TGTGCCAGCAGCCCCCACGGGGTAGCGGAAGAGACCCAGTACTTC,CASSPHGVAEETQYF
-,-,TRBJ2-1,TRBV7-2,TGTGCCAGCAGCCCCTATTGGGGTGCAGGTAATGAGCAGTTCTTC,CASSPYWGAGNEQFF
TRBD1,-,TRBJ2-3,TRBV25-1,TGTGCCAGCAGGGGGACAGCAGCAGATACGCAGTATTTT,CASRGTAADTQYF
-,-,TRBJ2-5,TRBV7-9,TGTGCCAGCAGCTTATATGGCGGGGCAGGAGGAGAGACCCAGTACTTC,CASSLYGGAGGETQYF
TRBD1,-,TRBJ1-1,TRBV5-1,TGCGCCAGCAGCTCCTCAGGGGGAGCTTTCTTT,CASSSSGGAFF
-,-,TRBJ1-5,TRBV19,TGTGCCAGTATGGGAGCGGGAGGGACGAGAGGACAGCCCCAGCATTTT,CASMGAGGTRGQPQHF
-,-,TRBJ2-2,TRBV27,TGTGCCAGCTCTTTAGGAGGGTACACCGGGGAGCTGTTTTTT,CASSLGGYTGELFF
-,-,TRBJ1-3,TRBV7-9,TGTGCCAGCAGCTTAGAGGGAACTGGAAACACCATATATTTT,CASSLEGTGNTIYF
TRBD1,-,TRBJ2-4,TRBV6-1,TGTGCCAGCAGTGAAGCGTGGACAGGACAACTAGCCAAAAACATTCAGTACTTC,CASSEAWTGQLAKNIQYF
-,-,TRBJ1-3,TRBV6-4,TGTGCCAGCAGTGGAGGAGGGAATGGAAACACCATATATTTT,CASSGGGNGNTIYF
-,-,TRBJ2-3,TRBV15,TGTGCCACGGCCTGGCGGGCCACAGATACGCAGTATTTT,CATAWRATDTQYF
-,-,TRBJ1-1,TRBV30,TGTGCCTGGAGTGCCACAAGGAACACTGAAGCTTTCTTT,CAWSATRNTEAFF
TRBD1,once,TRBJ1-1,TRBV28,TGTGCCAGCAGTAATCCCGGGACAGGGGGTTTCACTGAAGCTTTCTTT,CASSNPGTGGFTEAFF
TRBD1,-,TRBJ1-2,TRBV19,TGTGCCAGTAGTATAAGGCCTGGACAGGGATCAGAACCTTCCCACTATGGCTACACCTTC,CASSIRPGQGSEPSHYGYTF
-,-,TRBJ2-3,TRBV7-2,TGTGCCAGCAGCTTAGAACTGACGCGGGATACGCAGTATTTT,CASSLELTRDTQYF
-,-,TRBJ2-2,TRBV9,TGTGCCAGCAGCGCTGGACGGCCGAACACCGGGGAGCTGTTTTTT,CASSAGRPNTGELFF
-,-,TRBJ1-5,TRBV19,TGTGCCAGTAGTATACAGGGGACGCGACTAAATCAGCCCCAGCATTTT,CASSIQGTRLNQPQHF
-,-,TRBJ2-3,TRBV19,TGTGCCAGTAGTATCCTTCCAGGGGGGACAGCAGATACGCAGTATTTT,CASSILPGGTADTQYF
TRBD1,once,TRBJ2-3,TRBV2,TGTGCCAGCAAACAGGGGGCAGATACGCAGTATTTT,CASKQGADTQYF
-,-,TRBJ1-2,TRBV13,TGTGCCAGCAGCTTAGAACCGGACGACTCAAGGGGCTACACCTTC,CASSLEPDDSRGYTF
TRBD1,once,TRBJ2-2,TRBV5-1,TGCGCCAGCAGCTTAGAACCTTTACAGGGGGCCACCGGGGAGCTGTTTTTT,CASSLEPLQGATGELFF
-,once,TRBJ1-1,TRBV6-5,TGTGCCAGCAGTTCCCCGGGAGCGACCATGAACACTGAAGCTTTCTTT,CASSSPGATMNTEAFF
TRBD2,-,TRBJ2-7,TRBV3-1/TRBV3-2,TGTGCCAGCAGCCAAGATCCAGCGGGGGGTCGCTCCTACGAGCAGTACTTC,CASSQDPAGGRSYEQYF
-,once,TRBJ1-2,TRBV29-1,TGCAGCGTTGTCAGTAACTATGGCTACACCTTC,CSVVSNYGYTF
TRBD1,-,TRBJ2-3,TRBV9,TGTGCCAGCAGCGTACAGGGGGCGCGAGATACGCAGTATTTT,CASSVQGARDTQYF
-,-,TRBJ2-3,TRBV29-1,TGCAGCGTCGAAGGCACAGATACGCAGTATTTT,CSVEGTDTQYF
TRBD1,-,TRBJ1-2,TRBV15,TGTGCCACCAGCAGAGATCGAGGACAGGGGTTTGGCTACACCTTC,CATSRDRGQGFGYTF
-,-,TRBJ2-7,TRBV18,TGTGCCAGCTCATCTTCAGGGACCGAGCAGTACTTC,CASSSSGTEQYF
-,-,TRBJ2-3,TRBV10-2,TGCGCCAGCAGGTGGACTACCACTAGCACAGATACGCAGTATTTT,CASRWTTTSTDTQYF
TRBD2,-,TRBJ2-3,TRBV30,TGTGCCTGGAGTAGACTAGCGCACACAGATACGCAGTATTTT,CAWSRLAHTDTQYF
TRBD1,-,TRBJ2-3,TRBV5-1,TGCGCCAGCAGGGGGGGACAGGGTCCAGATACGCAGTATTTT,CASRGGQGPDTQYF
-,-,TRBJ1-6,TRBV5-6,TGTGCCAGCAGCTTGCAAGCCAGGGGCTCACCCCTCCACTTT,CASSLQARGSPLHF
TRBD1,-,TRBJ1-2,TRBV19,TGTGCCAGTAGGGTGCAGGGGGAACGACATGGCTACACCTTC,CASRVQGERHGYTF
TRBD2,-,TRBJ2-2,TRBV5-5,TGTGCCAGCAGACCCATTACTAGCGCGAACACCGGGGAGCTGTTTTTT,CASRPITSANTGELFF
-,-,TRBJ2-2,TRBV27,TGTGCCAGCAAAGAGTTCAGGGGAGAGAACACCGGGGAGCTGTTTTTT,CASKEFRGENTGELFF
-,-,TRBJ1-5,TRBV6-1,TGTGCCAGCAGTGAAGACGTGGGGTTCCCCAATCAGCCCCAGCATTTT,CASSEDVGFPNQPQHF
TRBD1,-,TRBJ2-7,TRBV5-1,TGCGCCAGCAGCGAACGACAGGGTGGGACGACCTACGAGCAGTACTTC,CASSERQGGTTYEQYF
-,-,TRBJ2-7,TRBV7-2,TGTGCCAGCAGCTTCAGGGCTAGCTCCTACGAGCAGTACTTC,CASSFRASSYEQYF
TRBD2,few,TRBJ2-7,TRBV13,TGTGCCAGCAGCACCCGGTCCCGGGGAGGGTACGAGCAGTACTTC,CASSTRSRGGYEQYF
TRBD1,once,TRBJ2-7,TRBV4-1,TGCGCCAGCAGCCAAGAGGGATACTTCGGACAGGGGCAGCCCTACGAGCAGTACTTC,CASSQEGYFGQGQPYEQYF
-,-,TRBJ1-5,TRBV30,TGTGCCTGGAGTAGGGGGTTGGAGAGCAATCAGCCCCAGCATTTT,CAWSRGLESNQPQHF
-,-,TRBJ1-2,TRBV18,TGTGCCAGCTCACCGGGTGGATACCCCGGCGACTATGGCTACACCTTC,CASSPGGYPGDYGYTF